The T cell receptor (beta chain) under discussion was sequenced for a study of T-cell memory formation after mild COVID-19. In this sample, this clonotype turned up many times. TCRdb reprocessed the 5' RACE reads with MiXCR, giving one entry per CDR3 protein. Of around 450,000 distinct CDR3 sequences listed, roughly a quarter are singletons. Looked up from germline, CDR1 is MNHEY and CDR2 is SVGAGI. The germline V and J ends were trimmed by 4 bases and 4 bases, with 12 bases remaining between them. The CDR3 has 14 residues. The rearrangement uses TRBV6-5 and TRBJ2-3; D is possibly TRBD1 (6 bases). The origin of this receptor is an adult woman who had mild COVID-19 (a few samples of this study predate the infection). Cell type and time point are not known. Material: PBMCs or a T cell subset sorted from them (not recorded which). The CDR3 loop is CASSSRDIADTQYF. The CDR3 DNA is TGTGCCAGCAGTTCCCGGGACATCGCAGATACGCAGTATTTT.